This is a list of T cell receptor beta chains from one sample in a study of technical replicates of blood from several donors. This table comes from immunoSEQ multiplex PCR, and its TCRdb copy is limited to in-frame clones, with some not included. This sample has 60,000 to 80,000 clones, with roughly nine tenths found just once. The source material was PBMCs. These receptors were collected from a human donor in good health. Some clones in this sample may be carry-over from other donors' samples. Each CDR3 is given without its conserved first and last residue. Clone size, where shown, is once, few, many, or a class for clones that have expanded.

>TRBV4-1|few
ASSQLTGQSSYNEQF
>TRBV6-1|-
ATARGSLYEQY
>TRBV6-1|once
ASSVTPGEQY
>TRBV4-3|-
ASSQDFAGTYEQY
>TRBV19|-
ASGGTAGNTIY
>TRBV5-1|-
ASSFTGTSGAETQY
>TRBV5-4|-
ASSLQGMSYGYT
>TRBV4-2|once
ASSQGESGGTDTQY
>TRBV6-1|-
ASRVLQGSEQY
>TRBV11-2|once
ASSLIRGGESPLH
>TRBV6-5|-
ASSYSFPGDGYT
>TRBV7-2|-
ASSLGDGGFINEQF
>TRBV5-1|-
ASSLYGDNEQF
>TRBV7-8|-
ASSLGNMRNEQF
>TRBV12-5|-
ASGLTRLARDEQF
>TRBV4-2|-
ASSQAQTGLYEQY
>TRBV6-5|-
ASSLYKTGKYGYT
>TRBV15|once
ATSRDRIAGRSEQF
>TRBV7-6|-
ASSSRGPYNEQF
>TRBV9|-
ASSVVPQESSGYT
>TRBV7-9|-
ASSKGQGAGGYT
>TRBV5-6|-
ASSFPPLRGTGELF
>TRBV5-1|-
ASSLSGVNGANVLT
>TRBV7-9|-
ASSLLGQGTYEQY
>TRBV6-5|-
ASRATQPGANVLT
>TRBV7-9|-
ASSEPGQGHGYT
>TRBV6-6|-
ASSTSGGGSGELF
>TRBV18|-
ASSPRQATNEKLF
>TRBV7-2|-
ASSSDPGGSDTQY